This TCR beta chain is from a study of T-cell reconstitution after alpha-beta-depleted transplantation in children (dated by TCRdb to the mid-2010s). About the full investigation: T-cell immune reconstitution after TCRalphabeta/CD19-depleted allogeneic hematopoietic cell transplantation in children was quantitatively tracked in the study by means of TCR repertoire profiling.

This clonotype occurred many times. It has no known antigen specificity. The input lacks base qualities; no much larger clone sits a single base away. The sample's treatment or condition label is to be understood as: allogeneic hematopoietic cell transplantation with graft depleted of TCRalphabeta T cells and CD19 B cells. Transplant recipients were children who received TCRalphabeta/CD19-depleted allogeneic hematopoietic cell grafts. Between the V and J ends, shortened by 7 bases and 0 bases respectively, the junction contains 10 bases. From a lookup of the germline V gene, CDR1 and CDR2 are SGHTA and FQGNSA. Its CDR3 holds 14 amino acids, cysteine through phenylalanine. Only CDR3 DNA remains: 42 bases, in frame from the first base. General conclusions and limits of the study: The apparently early alphabetaT-cell count recovery about two months after transplant was reportedly dependent on only several hundred rapidly expanded clones derived from non-depleted graft cells. Over the following months the frequencies of hyperexpanded clones went down, and after one year T-cell counts and TCRbeta diversity were mostly credited to newly produced T cells. In some patients, the high TCRbeta diversity seen at day 60 was put down to recipient T cells and intrathymic progenitors that had survived conditioning.

Receptors were amplified or captured by PCR. The run used an Illumina HiSeq 2500. TCR library preparation used molecular barcoding, with unique molecular identifiers applied to normalize quantification of the TCRbeta repertoire. Using fastp trimming at Q25 and MiXCR clonotype assembly, TCRdb reanalyzed the public sequencing data and kept in-frame beta chains. Each entry merges the rows of one CDR3 protein and shows their most common DNA and genes. The sample contains 450,000 to 600,000 distinct CDR3 sequences, about 10% of them found a single time. Roughly 2% of the sample is held by the ten biggest clonotypes.

This clonotype was obtained from a child aged 2 to 10 with inherited bone marrow failure, due to receive a stem cell transplant. The starting material was PBMCs, obtained before TCRalphabeta/CD19-depleted stem cell transplant. The chain employs TRBV7-2 and TRBJ1-3; no D segment can be confidently identified. The CDR3 corresponds to CASKRGASGNTIYF. In nucleotide form, the sequence is TGTGCCAGCAAACGGGGAGCCTCTGGAAACACCATATATTTT.